Following are 25 T cell receptor beta chains from one sample sequenced in a study of cytomegalovirus exposure and HLA in healthy donors. TCRdb's copy holds only in-frame clones and misses some; the assay was immunoSEQ multiplex PCR. The sample includes 150,000 to 250,000 clones, roughly 84% of them seen just once. The source material was PBMCs. Receptor source: a woman aged 25 to 45 in good health and CMV-seropositive.

The chain links TRBV27 to TRBJ1-5; weak D call: TRBD1 (6 bases). The V end was cut by 3 bases, the J end by 6 bases, with 12 bases between. In germline, CDR1 is MNHEY, CDR2 SMNVEV (reference sequence). There are 14 residues in the CDR3. The DNA of the CDR3 is TGTGCCAGCAGTTTGTGGGGGCGCGGTCAGCCCCAGCATTTT. Amino acid sequence: CASSLWGRGQPQHF.

The V and J genes are TRBV2 and TRBJ2-5, with TRBD2 matching over 15 bases. The germline gives CDR1 SNHLY, CDR2 FYNNEI. V trimming: 10 bases; J trimming: 1 base; junction bases outside the gene matches: 16. The CDR3 has 19 residues. In DNA form, the CDR3 reads TGTGCCACCCGCTCTTTGCCGGGACTAGCGGGAGGACGCCAAGAGACCCAGTACTTC. Translation: CATRSLPGLAGGRQETQYF.

This clone was recorded only once. The rearrangement uses TRBV5-1 and TRBJ2-1; the match to TRBD1 covers 11 bases. J gave up 5 bases and V 3 bases, and 4 bases lay outside the gene matches. This CDR3 has 15 residues. Germline CDR1 SGHRS, CDR2 YFSETQ. CDR3 bases: TGCGCCAGCAGCTGGACAGGGGGCGGCGACAATGAGCAGTTCTTC. As protein: CASSWTGGGDNEQFF.

The chain combines TRBV5-1 with TRBJ2-2; TRBD2 matches 11 bases. V lost 4 bases and J lost 5; bases outside the gene matches: 7. Germline CDR1 SGHRS, CDR2 YFSETQ. The CDR3 sequence is 16 residues long. The CDR3 nucleotides read TGCGCCAGCAGCCGTACTAGCGGGAGTTCGACCGGGGAGCTGTTTTTT. Protein: CASSRTSGSSTGELFF.

The chain uses TRBV4-2 and TRBJ2-1, with D unclear. Trimming pared 1 base from V and 5 bases from J, leaving 9 bases between. Germline-derived CDR1 and CDR2 are LGHNA and YNFKEQ. The CDR3 length is 14 residues. The CDR3 protein is CASSQAATDNEQFF. CDR3 nucleotide sequence: TGTGCCAGCAGCCAAGCTGCTACCGACAATGAGCAGTTCTTC.

This clone was observed once. The chain combines TRBV2 with TRBJ2-3; unclear D gene. The CDR3 totals 15 residues. Germline V gene lookup returns CDR1 SNHLY and CDR2 FYNNEI. V was trimmed by 8 bases and J by 2 bases, leaving 17 bases between them. The CDR3 DNA reads TGTGCCAGCGTCGTGTCGGCAGGTTACACAGATACGCAGTATTTT. Translation: CASVVSAGYTDTQYF.

This clone was seen only once. The chain employs TRBV9 and TRBJ1-4; the D is unclear. This CDR3 contains 16 residues. Trimming removed 0 bases at V and 8 bases at J, with 17 bases between. The V gene's germline CDR1 is SGDLS and CDR2 YYNGEE. The CDR3 DNA follows: TGTGCCAGCAGCGTAGGAGGTAACTCAGCGGGAGAAAAACTGTTTTTT. Its protein product is CASSVGGNSAGEKLFF. Full variable domain (rest looked up from reference TRBV9 and TRBJ1-4): DSGVTQTPKHLITATGQRVTLRCSPRSGDLSVYWYQQSLDQGLQFLIQYYNGEERAKGNILERFSAQQFPDLHSELNLSSLELGDSALYFCASSVGGNSAGEKLFFGSGTQLSVL.

The chain couples TRBV7-2 to TRBJ2-7, with 7 bases identical to TRBD2. Germline CDR1 reads SGHTA; CDR2 reads FQGNSA. This CDR3 contains 14 residues. After removal of 4 bases from V and 7 bases from J, the junction contained 10 bases not matched to a gene. The CDR3 nucleotides are TGTGCCAGCAGCTGGGGGGGAGGCCTGATGGAGCAGTACTTC. It specifies CASSWGGGLMEQYF.

The chain recombines TRBV14 with TRBJ2-7, with D perhaps matching TRBD1 (6 bases). This CDR3 comprises 16 residues. The V and J ends lost 3 bases and 3 bases respectively, with 18 bases between them. The V gene's germline CDR1 is SGHDN and CDR2 FVKESK. This CDR3 is CASSQAGTRSIYEQYF. CDR3 nucleotides: TGTGCCAGCAGCCAGGCCGGGACACGGAGTATCTACGAGCAGTACTTC.

The V call is TRBV2, the J call TRBJ1-3, with D hard to call. Germline CDR1 is SNHLY and CDR2 is FYNNEI. This CDR3 is built from 12 residues. Deletions cut 6 bases from V and 7 bases from J, with 10 bases between. CDR3 bases: TGTGCCAGCAGGTCCCCGGGGAACACCATATATTTT. Amino acids: CASRSPGNTIYF.

In its sample, this clone was seen once. This rearrangement joins TRBV7-9 to TRBJ1-4; the match to TRBD1 covers 7 bases. This CDR3 contains 15 residues. J lost 7 bases, V lost 3 bases, and 8 bases had no gene match. Germline V gene sequence: CDR1 SEHNR, CDR2 FQNEAQ (reference sequence). The CDR3 coding sequence is TGTGCCAGCAGCTTCACAGGGGCACCTGTTGAAAAACTGTTTTTT. This codes for CASSFTGAPVEKLFF.

The CDR3 DNA reads TGTGCCAGCAGCCCCCAAGCGCCGGGAGGGCCGGTGGGCGGGGAGCTGTTTTTT. The encoded protein is CASSPQAPGGPVGGELFF. The rearrangement links TRBV7-2 to TRBJ2-2, with 8 nucleotides matching TRBD2. V lost 5 bases to trimming and J lost 7 bases; unmatched junction nucleotides: 18. This CDR3 has 18 amino acids. Germline CDR1 and CDR2: SGHTA and FQGNSA. The full variable domain, with the rest looked up from reference TRBV7-2 and TRBJ2-2, is GAGVSQSPSNKVTEKGKDVELRCDPISGHTALYWYRQSLGQGLEFLIYFQGNSAPDKSGLPSDRFSAERTGGSVSTLTIQRTQQEDSAVYLCASSPQAPGGPVGGELFFGEGSRLTVL.

V usage is TRBV2 and J usage is TRBJ1-5; TRBD1 is a possible D gene (5 bases). The CDR3 covers 14 residues. From germline, CDR1 is SNHLY and CDR2 FYNNEI. V gave up 8 bases and J gave up 2 bases, with 13 bases separating them. Here the CDR3 reads CASGSRVGNQPQHF. Here the CDR3 DNA reads TGTGCCAGCGGCTCCAGGGTAGGCAATCAGCCCCAGCATTTT. The entire variable domain, with the rest obtained from reference TRBV2 and TRBJ1-5, is as follows: EPEVTQTPSHQVTQMGQEVILRCVPISNHLYFYWYRQILGQKVEFLVSFYNNEISEKSEIFDDQFSVERPDGSNFTLKIRSTKLEDSAMYFCASGSRVGNQPQHFGDGTRLSIL.

V usage is TRBV6-5 and J usage is TRBJ1-3; the match to TRBD1 covers 12 bases. There are 15 residues in the CDR3. CDR1 is MNHEY and CDR2 is SVGAGI in the germline V gene. The ends lost 5 bases at V and 6 bases at J; junction bases unmatched: 5. CDR3 sequence reads: CASSAGTGGKNTIYF. The CDR3 coding sequence is TGTGCCAGCAGTGCCGGGACAGGGGGCAAAAACACCATATATTTT.

This clone was recorded once. The V gene is TRBV5-1, the J gene TRBJ2-7; 8 bases map to TRBD2. This CDR3 is 16 amino acids long. With 0 bases clipped from V and 4 bases from J, the junction kept 9 bases outside the gene matches. Germline assignment: CDR1 SGHRS and CDR2 YFSETQ. The DNA of the CDR3 is TGCGCCAGCAGCTTGGCCACTAGCGGAGTACCTTACGAGCAGTACTTC. Amino acids: CASSLATSGVPYEQYF.

The J gene is TRBJ1-1, the V gene TRBV27; a possible D gene is TRBD1 (5 bases). Trimming left V 8 bases short and J 1 base short, with 11 bases between. Germline values: CDR1 MNHEY, CDR2 SMNVEV (reference sequence). This CDR3 contains 13 residues. CDR3 DNA: TGTGCCAGCCTAGGGAGGGGGAACACTGAAGCTTTCTTT. It encodes CASLGRGNTEAFF.

This rearrangement joins TRBV13 to TRBJ1-1; weak D call: TRBD1 (6 bases). V was pared by 5 bases and J by 1 base, with 14 bases between. Germline assignment: CDR1 PRHDT and CDR2 FYEKMQ (reference sequence). This CDR3 has 15 amino acids. The DNA for the CDR3 is TGTGCCAGCAGCCCCCGAGGGGGGGAGAACACTGAAGCTTTCTTT. It translates to CASSPRGGENTEAFF.

The chain joins TRBV29-1 to TRBJ1-1, with D uncertain. Per the germline V gene, CDR1 is SQVTM and CDR2 is ANQGSEA. This CDR3 has 12 amino acids. V gave up 7 bases and J gave up 1 base, with 10 bases separating them. CDR3 bases: TGCAGCGGGCGATCGGGGAACACTGAAGCTTTCTTT. It yields the protein CSGRSGNTEAFF.

The chain has TRBV29-1 and TRBJ2-1; TRBD2 is a possible D gene (7 bases). V lost 3 bases, J lost 7 bases, and 16 bases lay in between. This CDR3 has 14 residues. Germline CDR1 reads SQVTM; CDR2 reads ANQGSEA. For the CDR3, the DNA is TGCAGCGTTGACCGGGGGGCGTCGTGGAATGAGCAGTTCTTC. Amino acids: CSVDRGASWNEQFF.

This clone occurred many times. V is TRBV11-1 and J is TRBJ2-7; TRBD2 matches at 13 bases. Unmatched junction bases numbered 7, after V lost 8 bases and J lost 6 bases. Germline V gene data show CDR1 as SGHAT and CDR2 as FQDESV (reference sequence). The CDR3 length is 14 residues. Here the CDR3 reads CASGTSGIGGEQYF. The DNA for the CDR3 is TGTGCCAGCGGGACTAGCGGGATTGGAGGCGAGCAGTACTTC. The full variable domain, its missing parts supplied by reference TRBV11-1 and TRBJ2-7, is EAEVAQSPRYKITEKSQAVAFWCDPISGHATLYWYRQILGQGPELLVQFQDESVVDDSQLPKDRFSAERLKGVDSTLKIQPAELGDSAMYLCASGTSGIGGEQYFGPGTRLTVT.

This chain connects TRBV23-1 to TRBJ2-6, with a weak D call TRBD1 (6 bases). TRBV23-1 falls under the ORF class, with uncertain function. CDR3 length: 18 residues. V was clipped by 0 bases and J by 4 bases, with 16 bases between them. CDR3 in DNA: TGCGCCAGCAGTCAATCAGCACAGGGCCGCGGAGGGGCCAACGTCCTGACTTTC. Translated: CASSQSAQGRGGANVLTF.

The chain couples TRBV6-5 to TRBJ1-2; D unresolved. The ends were cut back, 2 bases at V and 4 bases at J, with 11 bases in the middle. This CDR3 spans 14 amino acids. The germline V gene encodes CDR1 MNHEY and CDR2 SVGAGI. The CDR3 coding sequence is TGTGCCAGCAGTTACAAGGCGGCTTCCTATGGCTACACCTTC. This gives the protein CASSYKAASYGYTF.

The chain uses TRBV9 and TRBJ2-7, with 10 bases matching TRBD1. The CDR3 covers 15 residues. Trimming at V came to 0 bases and at J to 7 bases, leaving 7 bases not matched to a gene. Germline CDR1 is SGDLS and CDR2 is YYNGEE. The CDR3 spells CASSVGGTGAWEQYF. Here the CDR3 DNA reads TGTGCCAGCAGCGTAGGGGGGACAGGGGCCTGGGAGCAGTACTTC.

V is TRBV7-2 and J is TRBJ2-1; 11 bases fit TRBD2. V gave up 8 bases and J gave up 4 bases; unmatched junction bases: 1. This CDR3 comprises 13 residues. Germline-derived CDR1 and CDR2 are SGHTA and FQGNSA. The CDR3 loop reads CASGLAGYNEQFF. DNA for the CDR3: TGTGCCAGCGGACTAGCGGGTTACAATGAGCAGTTCTTC.

This clone was seen only a few times. The DNA for the CDR3 is TGTGCCAGCAGCTTCATGAACACTGAAGCTTTCTTT. This encodes CASSFMNTEAFF. The genes are TRBV5-6 and TRBJ1-1, with unresolved D. The length of the CDR3 is 12 residues. CDR1 is SGHDT and CDR2 is YYEEEE in the germline V gene. Trimming removed 2 bases at V and 0 bases at J, with 2 bases between. The whole variable domain, remainder taken from reference TRBV5-6 and TRBJ1-1, is DAGVTQSPTHLIKTRGQQVTLRCSPKSGHDTVSWYQQALGQGPQFIFQYYEEEERQRGNFPDRFSGHQFPNYSSELNVNALLLGDSALYLCASSFMNTEAFFGQGTRLTVV.